This TCR beta chain was observed in a study of blood T cell repertoires in COVID-19. Study in general: Nucleic acid was either cDNA or gDNA, and it came from T cells, B-cell-depleted T cells, or PBMCs.

The data were produced by immunoSEQ multiplex PCR, yet TCRdb's version contains in-frame clones alone and is incomplete. The sample shows 220,000 or so clones, roughly nine tenths of them seen only once. The source material was PBMCs or T cells enriched from blood (not recorded which). This sequence originates from a woman under 30 in a cohort exposed to, infected with or recovered from COVID-19 (not recorded which).

The CDR3 spells CASSPRDTNLYGYTF. Written as DNA, the CDR3 is TGTGCCAGCAGCCCTAGGGACACTAACCTCTATGGCTACACCTTC. The chain is built from TRBV11-2 and TRBJ1-2; possible D gene TRBD1, 6 bases. The CDR3 runs to 15 residues. CDR1 and CDR2 from the germline V gene are SGHAT and FQNNGV. The V end was cut by 5 bases, the J end by 4 bases, with 17 bases between.